These 32 T cell receptor beta chains share one sample of origin, sequenced in a study of patients and donors after allogeneic stem cell transplantation. MiXCR was run by TCRdb on the RT-PCR reads, yielding one entry per CDR3 protein. The data contain 800,000 to 1,000,000 distinct CDR3 sequences, over 15% of them singletons. Sequencing was carried out using blood, either unsorted or a sorted T cell fraction (not recorded which). These TCRs come from a human donor who was either an allogeneic HSCT recipient or a stem cell or donor lymphocyte infusion donor (not recorded which). It is not recorded whose cells these are; they may come from a transplant donor.

The chain has TRBV20-1 and TRBJ1-5; TRBD1 might be the D (6 bases). This CDR3 contains 15 residues. V was clipped by 0 bases and J by 7 bases, with 16 bases between them. Per the germline V gene, CDR1 is DFQATT and CDR2 is SNEGSKA (reference sequence). The CDR3: CSARDFLGAGQPQHF. The CDR3 DNA sequence: TGCAGTGCTAGAGATTTTCTGGGGGCGGGACAGCCCCAGCATTTT.

In its sample, this clonotype was seen a few times. V usage is TRBV4-3 and J usage is TRBJ2-7, with TRBD1 as a possible D gene (5 bases). V was trimmed by 0 bases and J by 3 bases, leaving 12 bases between them. This CDR3 comprises 15 residues. CDR1 is LGHNA, CDR2 YSLEER, per germline. The CDR3 region has the DNA TGCGCCAGCAGCCAAGATCGAAGGGGCCACTACGAGCAGTACTTC. Translating it yields CASSQDRRGHYEQYF.

This clonotype was counted a few times. CDR3 nucleotide sequence: TGTGCCACCAGCAGAGATAGGGGACAAAGGACCGGGGAGCTGTTTTTT. Its protein is CATSRDRGQRTGELFF. V and J are TRBV15 and TRBJ2-2; TRBD1 might be the D (6 bases). The V gene lost 0 bases and the J gene lost 5 bases, with 13 bases spanning the gap. The CDR3 contains 16 residues. The V gene's germline CDR1 is LNHNV and CDR2 YYDKDF (reference sequence). The full variable domain, with the rest looked up from reference TRBV15 and TRBJ2-2, is DAMVIQNPRYQVTQFGKPVTLSCSQTLNHNVMYWYQQKSSQAPKLLFHYYDKDFNNEADTPDNFQSRRPNTSFCFLDIRSPGLGDTAMYLCATSRDRGQRTGELFFGEGSRLTVL.

A few counts support this clonotype. CDR3 coding DNA: TGTGCCAGCAGTCTACAGGATCGGGACACTGAAGCTTTCTTT. The encoded protein is CASSLQDRDTEAFF. This chain joins TRBV6-1 and TRBJ1-1, with D perhaps matching TRBD1 (5 bases). V lost 5 bases and J 3 bases, leaving 13 bases between the germline ends. CDR1 and CDR2 from the germline V gene are MNHNS and SASEGT. This CDR3 spans 14 amino acids.

This clonotype has a handful of counts. The chain is built from TRBV20-1 and TRBJ2-1; D gene unclear. CDR1 is DFQATT and CDR2 is SNEGSKA in the germline V gene (reference sequence). With 1 base removed from V and 8 bases from J, the gap between germline ends came to 12 bases. The CDR3 runs 13 residues. The CDR3 reads CSARVPDHHEQFF. The CDR3, as DNA: TGCAGTGCTAGAGTTCCCGATCACCATGAGCAGTTCTTC.

The V gene is TRBV18, the J gene TRBJ2-5; D not resolved. V shed 3 bases and J shed 4 bases, with 6 bases lying between them. There are 12 residues in the CDR3. Germline CDR1 is KGHSH and CDR2 is LQKENI. The CDR3 bases are TGTGCCAGCTCACCGGAAACAGAGACCCAGTACTTC. It specifies CASSPETETQYF.

DNA of the CDR3: TGTGCCAGCAGCTCGAGCGGGACAACTGAAGCTTTCTTT. Translating gives CASSSSGTTEAFF. The chain links TRBV7-3 to TRBJ1-1; tentatively, D is TRBD1 (6 bases). Looked up from germline, CDR1 is SGHTA and CDR2 is FQGTGA. V lost 4 bases and J lost 5, with 11 bases in between. This CDR3 contains 13 residues.

This clonotype was observed a handful of times. The chain carries TRBV6-5 and TRBJ2-7; 10 nucleotides align to TRBD2. Germline CDR1 and CDR2: MNHEY and SVGAGI. This CDR3 spans 14 amino acids. J lost 6 bases, V lost 0 bases, and 2 bases had no gene match. CDR3 loop: CASSYSGTSAEQYF. DNA of the CDR3: TGTGCCAGCAGTTACTCTGGGACTAGCGCCGAGCAGTACTTC.

This clonotype has only a few counts. The chain carries TRBV6-1 and TRBJ1-1; D not certain. This CDR3 spans 17 amino acids. V gave up 8 bases and J gave up 1 base, with 23 bases separating them. Germline CDR1 MNHNS, CDR2 SASEGT. CDR3 region: CASVRNGIGSRNTEAFF. The CDR3 bases are TGTGCCAGCGTCAGGAATGGTATTGGGTCAAGGAACACTGAAGCTTTCTTT.

This clonotype was seen only a few times. V is TRBV12-3 or TRBV12-4 and J is TRBJ1-1, with D perhaps TRBD1 (6 bases). Trimming took off 2 bases at V and 5 bases at J, with 21 bases between the two ends. The CDR3 sequence is 17 residues long. CDR3 nucleotide sequence: TGTGCCAGCAGTTTAATTTCTTTGGGGGGGGCGGCGACTGAAGCTTTCTTT. It translates to CASSLISLGGAATEAFF.

The chain has TRBV29-1 and TRBJ2-3; D possibly corresponds to TRBD2 (6 bases). The V end was cut by 5 bases, the J end by 0 bases, with 15 bases between. CDR1 SQVTM and CDR2 ANQGSEA come from the germline V gene. CDR3 length: 15 residues. The CDR3 sequence is CSVIFSGASTDTQYF. The CDR3 nucleotides are TGCAGCGTTATATTTAGCGGAGCTAGCACAGATACGCAGTATTTT.

The chain has TRBV10-3 and TRBJ2-7, with TRBD1 matching 8 bases. This CDR3 has 15 amino acids. V was pared by 8 bases and J by 7 bases, with 16 bases of the junction left unmatched. CDR1 and CDR2 from the germline V gene are ENHRY and SYGVKD. This CDR3 reads CAIGGATQGAGEQYF. CDR3 DNA: TGTGCCATCGGAGGGGCTACGCAGGGGGCGGGAGAGCAGTACTTC.

This clonotype has ten or more counts. V and J are TRBV4-1 and TRBJ2-7; 9 bases map to TRBD2. The CDR3 totals 16 residues. CDR1 is MGHRA and CDR2 is YSYEKL in the germline V gene. V dropped 3 bases and J dropped 2; count of bases not matched to a gene: 8. The CDR3 loop is CASSHVVAGAPYEQYF. The CDR3 nucleotides read TGCGCCAGCAGCCATGTAGTAGCGGGAGCGCCCTACGAGCAGTACTTC.

The genes are TRBV7-3 and TRBJ1-1; 7 nucleotides align to TRBD1. This CDR3 comprises 16 residues. In germline, CDR1 is SGHTA, CDR2 FQGTGA. After removal of 0 bases from V and 5 bases from J, the junction contained 9 bases not matched to a gene. The CDR3 DNA follows: TGTGCCAGCAGCTTAACGTACCGGACAGGAAGTACTGAAGCTTTCTTT. Its protein product is CASSLTYRTGSTEAFF.

The chain couples TRBV7-2 to TRBJ2-7; no clear D. V was clipped by 0 bases and J by 7 bases, with 28 bases between them. The CDR3 spans 19 residues. Germline V lookup: CDR1 SGHTA, CDR2 FQGNSA. CDR3 in DNA: TGTGCCAGCAGCTTAGCGGGATCTAGAACCTCGCAGGATCTCGGGGAGCAGTACTTC. Its translation: CASSLAGSRTSQDLGEQYF.

This clonotype was seen only a few times. This chain links TRBV20-1 with TRBJ2-3, with 9 bases identical to TRBD2. Germline assignment: CDR1 DFQATT and CDR2 SNEGSKA (reference sequence). V was pared by 3 bases and J by 5 bases, with 12 bases of the junction left unmatched. CDR3 length: 16 residues. CDR3 bases: TGCAGTGCTAGGGACCTAGCGGGGAGATTGGGAGATACGCAGTATTTT. Translating gives CSARDLAGRLGDTQYF.

This clonotype has at least ten counts. The J gene is TRBJ1-3, the V gene TRBV12-3 or TRBV12-4, with D unclear. Trimming shortened V by 5 bases and J by 7 bases, and 18 bases separated the two germline ends. The CDR3 runs 15 residues. CDR3 sequence (DNA): TGTGCCAGCAGTCCTACCGGGCATGTGGGGAACACCATATATTTT. It specifies CASSPTGHVGNTIYF.

The chain combines TRBV7-9 with TRBJ2-1, with 9 bases aligning to TRBD2. Germline CDR1 reads SEHNR; CDR2 reads FQNEAQ (reference sequence). V dropped 8 bases and J dropped 7; count of bases not matched to a gene: 12. The CDR3 is made up of 15 amino acids. The CDR3 bases are TGTGCCAGCGCCGTGAGTCGGCTAGCGGGAAATGAGCAGTTCTTC. Its translation is CASAVSRLAGNEQFF.

This chain connects TRBV5-1 to TRBJ2-5; D ambiguous. The CDR3 has 14 residues. The V gene lost 4 bases and the J gene lost 3 bases, with 13 bases spanning the gap. The germline V gene encodes CDR1 SGHRS and CDR2 YFSETQ. CDR3 region: CASSRADGEETQYF. The CDR3 coding sequence is TGCGCCAGCAGCAGAGCTGACGGAGAAGAGACCCAGTACTTC.

This clonotype was detected only a few times. CDR3 region: CASSPTGGASYGYTF. Written as DNA, the CDR3 is TGTGCCAGCAGCCCTACAGGGGGCGCGAGCTATGGCTACACCTTC. The genes are TRBV7-9 and TRBJ1-2; TRBD1 matches at 9 bases. V shed 5 bases, J shed 4 bases, and the junction held 8 bases outside the gene matches. The CDR3 runs to 15 residues. Germline V lookup: CDR1 SEHNR, CDR2 FQNEAQ (reference sequence).

This chain uses TRBV20-1 with TRBJ2-6, with D possibly TRBD1 on 6 matching bases. The V gene lost 0 bases and the J gene lost 3 bases, with 12 bases spanning the gap. This CDR3 region has 16 residues. In germline, CDR1 is DFQATT, CDR2 SNEGSKA (reference sequence). The CDR3 sequence is CSARDGQGHGANVLTF. The CDR3 bases are TGCAGTGCTAGAGATGGGCAGGGGCATGGGGCCAACGTCCTGACTTTC.

This CDR3 reads CASIRANRDNEQFF. DNA for the CDR3: TGTGCCAGCATTCGCGCGAACCGAGACAATGAGCAGTTCTTC. The chain recombines TRBV2 with TRBJ2-1; D is ambiguous. The V and J ends lost 7 bases and 5 bases respectively, with 15 bases between them. The CDR3 extends over 14 amino acids. CDR1 is SNHLY, CDR2 FYNNEI, per germline.

This clonotype turned up a few times. The gene calls are TRBV12-3 or TRBV12-4 and TRBJ2-3, with 7 bases aligning to TRBD2. Germline trimming cut 5 bases from V and 5 bases from J; bases unmatched to any gene: 10. This CDR3 contains 15 residues. The CDR3 loop reads CASSTAGTIQDTQYF. In DNA form, the CDR3 reads TGTGCCAGCAGTACCGCCGGGACTATTCAAGATACGCAGTATTTT.

The V call is TRBV7-9, the J call TRBJ2-2; no definite D call. This CDR3 is built from 16 residues. The ends were cut back, 1 base at V and 0 bases at J, with 9 bases in the middle. The germline CDR1 and CDR2 sequences are SEHNR and FQNEAQ (reference sequence). CDR3: CASSLVRLPNTGELFF. The CDR3 bases are TGTGCCAGCAGCTTAGTACGTCTTCCGAACACCGGGGAGCTGTTTTTT.

The chain combines TRBV20-1 with TRBJ1-3; the match to TRBD1 covers 8 bases. V shed 3 bases, J shed 0 bases, and the junction held 7 bases outside the gene matches. This CDR3 is built from 16 residues. Germline lookup yields CDR1 DFQATT and CDR2 SNEGSKA (reference sequence). The CDR3 loop reads CSASRDRIFSGNTIYF. Written as DNA, the CDR3 is TGCAGTGCTAGCCGGGACAGGATCTTCTCTGGAAACACCATATATTTT.

This clonotype has just a few counts. This chain joins TRBV30 and TRBJ2-3; D may be TRBD2 (5 bases). V was pared by 4 bases and J by 1 base, with 12 bases between. The CDR3 has 14 residues. Germline V gives CDR1 GTSNPN, CDR2 SVGIG (reference sequence). DNA for the CDR3: TGTGCCTGGACCATTGGACTCCGCACAGATACGCAGTATTTT. Its translation is CAWTIGLRTDTQYF.

This clonotype has only a few counts. V gene TRBV20-1 combines with J gene TRBJ1-2; D is unclear. The germline CDR1 and CDR2 sequences are DFQATT and SNEGSKA (reference sequence). V was trimmed by 1 base and J by 3 bases, leaving 18 bases between them. The CDR3 has 16 amino acids. CDR3 residues: CSARVFGQLGDYGYTF. The DNA of the CDR3 is TGCAGTGCTAGAGTATTCGGGCAGCTCGGGGACTATGGCTACACCTTC.

V usage is TRBV4-2 and J usage is TRBJ2-3; tentative D call: TRBD1 (6 bases). Trimming took off 1 base at V and 4 bases at J, with 12 bases between the two ends. CDR1 is LGHNA and CDR2 is YNFKEQ in the germline V gene. This CDR3 spans 15 amino acids. CDR3: CASSQAGARADTQYF. CDR3 DNA sequence: TGTGCCAGCAGCCAAGCAGGGGCTAGGGCAGATACGCAGTATTTT.

The table lists this clonotype with a few counts. The chain has TRBV4-1 and TRBJ2-2; weak D call: TRBD2 (5 bases). The CDR3 is made up of 14 amino acids. Deletions cut 1 base from V and 8 bases from J, with 11 bases between. CDR1 is MGHRA and CDR2 is YSYEKL in the germline V gene. CDR3: CASSQVGLAGELFF. The CDR3 bases are TGCGCCAGCAGCCAAGTAGGACTGGCGGGGGAGCTGTTTTTT.

This clonotype was picked up a small number of times. The chain links TRBV6-2 or TRBV6-3 to TRBJ2-1; 8 bases match TRBD1. The CDR3 runs 17 residues. Germline CDR1 reads MNHEY; CDR2 reads SVGEGT. Losses at the gene ends were 0 bases for V and 5 bases for J; bases not matched to a gene: 9. The CDR3 is CASSYSFSGQANNEQFF. CDR3 nucleotides: TGTGCCAGCAGTTACTCGTTTTCGGGACAGGCGAACAATGAGCAGTTCTTC.

CDR3 DNA sequence: TGTGCCAGCAGCCAAGACAGTCGAGGGTCGTCAAAAGGCTACACCTTC. Its translation is CASSQDSRGSSKGYTF. The chain has TRBV3-1 and TRBJ1-2; D is undetermined. The CDR3 runs to 16 residues. Trimming removed 0 bases at V and 8 bases at J, with 19 bases between. Germline lookup yields CDR1 LGHDT and CDR2 YNNKEL (reference sequence). Drawing the rest from reference TRBV3-1 and TRBJ1-2, the complete variable domain is DTAVSQTPKYLVTQMGNDKSIKCEQNLGHDTMYWYKQDSKKFLKIMFSYNNKELIINETVPNRFSPKSPDKAHLNLHINSLELGDSAVYFCASSQDSRGSSKGYTFGSGTRLTVV.

This chain joins TRBV6-5 and TRBJ1-2; no clear D. Germline loops: CDR1 MNHEY, CDR2 SVGAGI. V lost 10 bases and J 4 bases, leaving 10 bases between the germline ends. The CDR3 has 11 residues. CDR3 sequence: CAIRSPYGYTF. The CDR3 DNA is TGTGCCATCCGGTCCCCCTATGGCTACACCTTC.